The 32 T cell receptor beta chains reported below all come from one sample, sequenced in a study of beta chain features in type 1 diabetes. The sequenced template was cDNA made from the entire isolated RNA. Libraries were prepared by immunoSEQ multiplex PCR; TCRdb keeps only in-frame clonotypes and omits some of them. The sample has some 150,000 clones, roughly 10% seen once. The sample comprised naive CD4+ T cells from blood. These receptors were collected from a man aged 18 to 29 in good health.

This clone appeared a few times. The CDR3 reads CASSPVLRGRVEKLFF. Written as DNA, the CDR3 is TGTGCCAGCAGCCCCGTTTTGAGGGGGCGAGTGGAAAAACTGTTTTTT. V usage is TRBV7-2 and J usage is TRBJ1-4, with 7 nucleotides matching TRBD1. Germline CDR1 reads SGHTA; CDR2 reads FQGNSA. Trimming took 5 bases from V and 8 from J; bases not matched to a gene: 14. There are 16 residues in the CDR3.

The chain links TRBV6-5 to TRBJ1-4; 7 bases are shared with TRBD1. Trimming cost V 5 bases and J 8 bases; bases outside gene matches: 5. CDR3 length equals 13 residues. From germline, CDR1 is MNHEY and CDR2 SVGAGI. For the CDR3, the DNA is TGTGCCAGCAGTGAACAAGGGGGCGAAAAACTGTTTTTT. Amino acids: CASSEQGGEKLFF.

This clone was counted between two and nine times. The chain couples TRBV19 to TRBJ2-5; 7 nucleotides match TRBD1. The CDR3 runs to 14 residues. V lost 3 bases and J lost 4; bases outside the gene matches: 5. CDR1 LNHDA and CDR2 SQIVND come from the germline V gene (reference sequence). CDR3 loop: CASSMPGGRETQYF. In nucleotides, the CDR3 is TGTGCCAGTAGTATGCCAGGGGGTAGAGAGACCCAGTACTTC.

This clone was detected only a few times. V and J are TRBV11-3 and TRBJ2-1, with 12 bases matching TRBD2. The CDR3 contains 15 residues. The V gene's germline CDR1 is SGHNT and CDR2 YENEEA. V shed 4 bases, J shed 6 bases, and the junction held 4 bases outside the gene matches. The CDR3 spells CASSSTSGGFNEQFF. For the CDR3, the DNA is TGTGCCAGCAGCTCCACTAGCGGGGGGTTCAATGAGCAGTTCTTC.

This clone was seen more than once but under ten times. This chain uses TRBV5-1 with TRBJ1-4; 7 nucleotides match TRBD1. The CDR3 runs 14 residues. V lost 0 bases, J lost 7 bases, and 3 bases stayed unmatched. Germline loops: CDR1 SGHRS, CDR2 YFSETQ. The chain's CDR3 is CASSLDRGGEKLFF. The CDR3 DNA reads TGCGCCAGCAGCTTGGACAGGGGAGGTGAAAAACTGTTTTTT.

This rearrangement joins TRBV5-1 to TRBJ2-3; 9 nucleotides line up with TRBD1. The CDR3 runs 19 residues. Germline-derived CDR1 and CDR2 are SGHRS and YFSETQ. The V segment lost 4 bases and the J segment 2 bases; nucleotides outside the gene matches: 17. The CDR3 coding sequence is TGCGCCAGCAGCGGAACCGGGACAGGGACACCGACCCACACAGATACGCAGTATTTT. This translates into CASSGTGTGTPTHTDTQYF. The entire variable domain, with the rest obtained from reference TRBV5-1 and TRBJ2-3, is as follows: KAGVTQTPRYLIKTRGQQVTLSCSPISGHRSVSWYQQTPGQGLQFLFEYFSETQRNKGNFPGRFSGRQFSNSRSEMNVSTLELGDSALYLCASSGTGTGTPTHTDTQYFGPGTRLTVL.

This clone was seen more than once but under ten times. The DNA for the CDR3 is TGTGCCAGCAGTGAGGGGCGGAGGCGGGGGGGTGTTGAGCAGTTCTTC. This codes for CASSEGRRRGGVEQFF. This chain joins TRBV6-1 and TRBJ2-1, with 9 bases that match TRBD2. The V segment lost 3 bases and the J segment 9 bases; nucleotides outside the gene matches: 12. Germline CDR1 reads MNHNS; CDR2 reads SASEGT. CDR3 size: 16 residues.

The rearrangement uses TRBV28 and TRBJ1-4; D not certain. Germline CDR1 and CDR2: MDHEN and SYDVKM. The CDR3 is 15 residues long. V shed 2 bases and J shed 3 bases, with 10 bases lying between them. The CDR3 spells CASSLGRASNEKLFF. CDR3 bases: TGTGCCAGCAGTTTAGGTAGAGCGTCTAATGAAAAACTGTTTTTT.

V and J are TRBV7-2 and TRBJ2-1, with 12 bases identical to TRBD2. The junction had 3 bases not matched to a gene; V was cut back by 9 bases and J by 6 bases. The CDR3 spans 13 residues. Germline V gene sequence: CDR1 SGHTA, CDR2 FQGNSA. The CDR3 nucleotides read TGTGCCAGAGTACTAGCGGGGGGCAATGAGCAGTTCTTC. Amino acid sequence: CARVLAGGNEQFF.

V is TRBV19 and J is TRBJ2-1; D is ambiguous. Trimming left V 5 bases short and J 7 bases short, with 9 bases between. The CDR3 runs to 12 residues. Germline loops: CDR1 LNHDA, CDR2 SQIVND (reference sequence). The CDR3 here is CASSLRQNEQFF. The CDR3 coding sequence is TGTGCCAGTAGTCTTAGACAAAATGAGCAGTTCTTC. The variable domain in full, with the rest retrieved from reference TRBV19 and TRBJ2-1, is DGGITQSPKYLFRKEGQNVTLSCEQNLNHDAMYWYRQDPGQGLRLIYYSQIVNDFQKGDIAEGYSVSREKKESFPLTVTSAQKNPTAFYLCASSLRQNEQFFGPGTRLTVL.

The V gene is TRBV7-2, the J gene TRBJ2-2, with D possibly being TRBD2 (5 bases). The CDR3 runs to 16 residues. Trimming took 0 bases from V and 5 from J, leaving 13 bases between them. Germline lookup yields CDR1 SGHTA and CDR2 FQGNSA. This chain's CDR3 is CASSLASLVTTGELFF. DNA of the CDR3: TGTGCCAGCAGCTTAGCTTCACTAGTTACGACCGGGGAGCTGTTTTTT.

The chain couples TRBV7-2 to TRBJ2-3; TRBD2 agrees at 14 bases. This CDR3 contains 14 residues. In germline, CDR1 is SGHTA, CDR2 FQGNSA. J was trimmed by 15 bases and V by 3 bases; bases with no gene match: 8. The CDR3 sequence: CASSLGLAGAECYF. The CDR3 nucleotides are TGTGCCAGCAGCTTGGGACTAGCGGGGGCTGAGTGTTATTTT.

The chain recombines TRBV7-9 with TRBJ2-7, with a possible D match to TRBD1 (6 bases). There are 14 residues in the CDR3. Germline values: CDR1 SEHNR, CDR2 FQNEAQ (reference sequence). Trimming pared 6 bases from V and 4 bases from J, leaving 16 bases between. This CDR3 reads CASSQGSLKYEQYF. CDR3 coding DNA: TGTGCCAGCAGTCAGGGGTCCCTAAAATACGAGCAGTACTTC.

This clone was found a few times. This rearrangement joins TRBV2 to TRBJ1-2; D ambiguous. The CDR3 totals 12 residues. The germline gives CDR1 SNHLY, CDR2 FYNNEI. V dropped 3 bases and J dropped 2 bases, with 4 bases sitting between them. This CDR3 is CASSEQNYGYTF. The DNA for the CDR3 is TGTGCCAGCAGTGAGCAGAACTATGGCTACACCTTC.

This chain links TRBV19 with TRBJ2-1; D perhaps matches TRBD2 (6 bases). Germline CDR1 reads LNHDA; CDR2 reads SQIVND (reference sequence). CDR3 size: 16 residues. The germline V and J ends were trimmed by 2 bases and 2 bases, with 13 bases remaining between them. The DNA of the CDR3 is TGTGCCAGTAGTATAAGGTGGGACTCCACCTACAATGAGCAGTTCTTC. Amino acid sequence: CASSIRWDSTYNEQFF.

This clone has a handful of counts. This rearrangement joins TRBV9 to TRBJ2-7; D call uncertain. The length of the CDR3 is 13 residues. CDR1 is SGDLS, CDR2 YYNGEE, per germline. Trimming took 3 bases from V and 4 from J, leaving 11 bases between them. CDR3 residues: CASSGLNLYEQYF. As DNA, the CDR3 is TGTGCCAGCAGCGGATTAAATCTATACGAGCAGTACTTC.

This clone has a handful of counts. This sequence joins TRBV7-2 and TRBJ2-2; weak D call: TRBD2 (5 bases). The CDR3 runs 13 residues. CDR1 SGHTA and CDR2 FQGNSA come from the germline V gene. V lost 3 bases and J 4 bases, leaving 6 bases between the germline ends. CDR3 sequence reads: CASSFSGTGELFF. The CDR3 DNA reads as TGTGCCAGCAGCTTCAGCGGCACCGGGGAGCTGTTTTTT.

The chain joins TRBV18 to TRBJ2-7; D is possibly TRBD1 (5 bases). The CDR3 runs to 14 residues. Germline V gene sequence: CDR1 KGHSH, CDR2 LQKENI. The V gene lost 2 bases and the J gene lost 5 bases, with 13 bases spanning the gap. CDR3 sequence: CASSPSRALNEQYF. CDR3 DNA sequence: TGTGCCAGCTCACCATCCAGGGCCCTAAACGAGCAGTACTTC.

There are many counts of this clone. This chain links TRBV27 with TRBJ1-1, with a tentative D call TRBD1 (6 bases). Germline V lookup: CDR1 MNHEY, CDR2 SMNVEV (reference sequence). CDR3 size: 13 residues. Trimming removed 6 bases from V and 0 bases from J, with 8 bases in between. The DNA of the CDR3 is TGTGCCAGCAGCTGGACAGTGAACACTGAAGCTTTCTTT. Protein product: CASSWTVNTEAFF.

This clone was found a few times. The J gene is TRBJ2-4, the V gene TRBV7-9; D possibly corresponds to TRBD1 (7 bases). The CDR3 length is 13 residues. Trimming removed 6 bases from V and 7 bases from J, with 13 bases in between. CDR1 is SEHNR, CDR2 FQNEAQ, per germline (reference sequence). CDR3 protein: CASRFQGGNIQYF. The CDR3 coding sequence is TGTGCCAGCAGGTTTCAGGGGGGTAACATTCAGTACTTC.

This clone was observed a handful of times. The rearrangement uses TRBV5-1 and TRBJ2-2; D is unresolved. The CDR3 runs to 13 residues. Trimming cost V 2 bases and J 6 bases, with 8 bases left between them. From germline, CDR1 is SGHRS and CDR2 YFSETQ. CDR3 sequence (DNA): TGCGCCAGCAGCTTTTTAATCGCCGGGGAGCTGTTTTTT. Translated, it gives CASSFLIAGELFF.

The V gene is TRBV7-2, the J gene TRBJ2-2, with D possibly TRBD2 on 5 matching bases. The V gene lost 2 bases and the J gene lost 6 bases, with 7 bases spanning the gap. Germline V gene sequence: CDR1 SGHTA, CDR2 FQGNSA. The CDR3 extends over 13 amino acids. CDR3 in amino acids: CASSLSGAGELFF. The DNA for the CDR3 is TGTGCCAGCAGCTTATCCGGGGCCGGGGAGCTGTTTTTT.

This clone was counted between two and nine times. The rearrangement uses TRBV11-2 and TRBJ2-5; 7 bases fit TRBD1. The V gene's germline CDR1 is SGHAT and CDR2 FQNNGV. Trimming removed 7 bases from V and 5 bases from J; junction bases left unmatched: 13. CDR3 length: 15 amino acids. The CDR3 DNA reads TGTGCCAGCAACTCACAGGGGCCCTCCCAGGAGACCCAGTACTTC. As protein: CASNSQGPSQETQYF.

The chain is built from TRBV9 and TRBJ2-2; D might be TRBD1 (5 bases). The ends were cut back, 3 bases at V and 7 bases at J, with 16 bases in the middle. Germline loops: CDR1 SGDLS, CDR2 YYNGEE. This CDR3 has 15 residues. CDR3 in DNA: TGTGCCAGCAGCGGGGCCGGGCAGGGCGGCGGGGAGCTGTTTTTT. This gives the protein CASSGAGQGGGELFF.

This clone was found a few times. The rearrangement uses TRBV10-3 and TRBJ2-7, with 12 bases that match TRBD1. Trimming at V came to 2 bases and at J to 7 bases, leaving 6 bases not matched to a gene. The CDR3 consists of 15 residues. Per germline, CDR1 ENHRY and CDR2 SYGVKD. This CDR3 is CAISEPGQGAGEQYF. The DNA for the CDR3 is TGTGCCATCAGTGAGCCGGGACAGGGGGCGGGTGAGCAGTACTTC.

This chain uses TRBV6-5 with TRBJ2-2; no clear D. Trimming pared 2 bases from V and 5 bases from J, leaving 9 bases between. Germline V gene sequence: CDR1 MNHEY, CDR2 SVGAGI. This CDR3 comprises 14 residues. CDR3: CASSYREQTGELFF. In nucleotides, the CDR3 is TGTGCCAGCAGTTACCGAGAACAGACCGGGGAGCTGTTTTTT.

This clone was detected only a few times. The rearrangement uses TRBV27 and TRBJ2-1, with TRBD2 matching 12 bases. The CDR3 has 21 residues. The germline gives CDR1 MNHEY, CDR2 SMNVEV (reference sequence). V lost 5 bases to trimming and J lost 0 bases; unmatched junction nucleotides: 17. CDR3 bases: TGTGCCAGCAGTATTTATCAGGGATGGACTAGCGGGGCTAACTCCTACAATGAGCAGTTCTTC. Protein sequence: CASSIYQGWTSGANSYNEQFF.

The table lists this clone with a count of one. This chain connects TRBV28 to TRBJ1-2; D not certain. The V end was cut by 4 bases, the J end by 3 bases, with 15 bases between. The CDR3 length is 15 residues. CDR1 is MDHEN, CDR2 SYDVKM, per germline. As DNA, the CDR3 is TGTGCCAGCAGTTGGTCCTCGGGGTTGGACTATGGCTACACCTTC. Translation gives CASSWSSGLDYGYTF.

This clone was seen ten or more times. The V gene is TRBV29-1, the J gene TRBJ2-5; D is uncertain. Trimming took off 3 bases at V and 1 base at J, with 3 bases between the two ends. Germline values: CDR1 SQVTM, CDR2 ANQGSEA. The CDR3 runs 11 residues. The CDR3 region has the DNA TGCAGCGTTGAGCGCCAAGAGACCCAGTACTTC. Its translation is CSVERQETQYF.

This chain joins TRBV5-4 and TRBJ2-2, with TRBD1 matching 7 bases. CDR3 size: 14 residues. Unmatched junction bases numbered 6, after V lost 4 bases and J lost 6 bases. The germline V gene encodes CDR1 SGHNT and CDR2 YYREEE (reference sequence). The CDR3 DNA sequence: TGTGCCAGCAGCCCGAGGCAGGGGGCCGGGGAGCTGTTTTTT. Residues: CASSPRQGAGELFF.

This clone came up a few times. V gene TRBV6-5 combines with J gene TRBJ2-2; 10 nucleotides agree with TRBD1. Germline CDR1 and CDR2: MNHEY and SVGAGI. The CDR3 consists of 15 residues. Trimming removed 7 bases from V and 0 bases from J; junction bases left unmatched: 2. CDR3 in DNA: TGTGCCAGCAAAGGACAGGGGGCGAACACCGGGGAGCTGTTTTTT. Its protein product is CASKGQGANTGELFF.

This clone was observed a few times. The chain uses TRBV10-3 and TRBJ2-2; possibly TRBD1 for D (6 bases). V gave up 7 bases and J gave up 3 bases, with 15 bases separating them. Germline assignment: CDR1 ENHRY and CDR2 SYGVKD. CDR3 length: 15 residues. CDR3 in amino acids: CAINTGKLDTGELFF. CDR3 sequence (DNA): TGTGCCATCAATACAGGGAAATTGGACACCGGGGAGCTGTTTTTT.